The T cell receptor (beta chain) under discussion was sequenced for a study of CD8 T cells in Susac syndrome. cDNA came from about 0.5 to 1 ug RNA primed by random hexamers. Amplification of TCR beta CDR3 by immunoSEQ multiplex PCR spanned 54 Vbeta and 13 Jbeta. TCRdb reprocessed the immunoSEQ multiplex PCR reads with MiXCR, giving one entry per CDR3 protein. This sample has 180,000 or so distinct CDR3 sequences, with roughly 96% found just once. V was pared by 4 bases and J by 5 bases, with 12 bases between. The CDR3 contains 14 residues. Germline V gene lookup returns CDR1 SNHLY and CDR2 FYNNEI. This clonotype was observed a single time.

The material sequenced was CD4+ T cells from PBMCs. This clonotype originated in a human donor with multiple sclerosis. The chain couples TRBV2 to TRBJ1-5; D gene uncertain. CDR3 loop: CASSVGQRDQPQHF. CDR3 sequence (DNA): TGTGCCAGCAGTGTAGGGCAGAGGGATCAGCCCCAGCATTTT. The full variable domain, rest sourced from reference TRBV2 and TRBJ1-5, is EPEVTQTPSHQVTQMGQEVILRCVPISNHLYFYWYRQILGQKVEFLVSFYNNEISEKSEIFDDQFSVERPDGSNFTLKIRSTKLEDSAMYFCASSVGQRDQPQHFGDGTRLSIL.